The rows below give T cell receptor beta chains drawn from one sample of a study of shared clonotypes between healthy human individuals. Using immunoSEQ multiplex PCR, the repertoire was profiled, and TCRdb retains in-frame clones only, with some absent. The sample records about 1,800,000 clones, roughly 94% being singletons. The sample was naive CD8+ T cells sorted from blood. Receptors originate from a man between 18 and 29 years old in good health. Each CDR3 is given with its conserved first and last residue. Each record gives: clone size, V gene, D gene, J gene, CDR3 DNA, CDR3 protein. The D gene is left open where the match is weak. Clone size is shown for a subset of rows, as once, few, many or a class of expanded clone.

>-|TRBV4-3|TRBD2|TRBJ2-5
TGCGCCAGCAGCCAAGATAAAGGGACTAGCTTCTGGGAGACCCAGTACTTC
CASSQDKGTSFWETQYF
>once|TRBV5-6|-|TRBJ1-4
TGTGCCAGCAGCTTGACCACTAATGAAAAACTGTTTTTT
CASSLTTNEKLFF
>-|TRBV27|-|TRBJ2-7
TGTGCCAGCAGGCCCGGTCCGGGGTATTTTGGCGAGCAGTACTTC
CASRPGPGYFGEQYF
>-|TRBV11-2|-|TRBJ2-1
TGTGCCAGCAGCCCTTACCCCCACAATGAGCAGTTCTTC
CASSPYPHNEQFF
>-|TRBV10-1|TRBD1|TRBJ2-1
TGCGCCAGCAGTGACAGGGGGCTTTACAATGAGCAGTTCTTC
CASSDRGLYNEQFF
>-|TRBV6-1|-|TRBJ1-5
TGTGCCAGCAGCGAGGTTAATCAGCCCCAGCATTTT
CASSEVNQPQHF
>few|TRBV6-5|-|TRBJ1-6
TGTGCCAGCAGTTACATCCATTCACCCCTCCACTTT
CASSYIHSPLHF
>-|TRBV29-1|TRBD1|TRBJ1-2
TGCAGCGTTGTAGCAGGGGGCAACTATGGCTACACCTTC
CSVVAGGNYGYTF
>once|TRBV6-5|-|TRBJ2-3
TGTGCCAGCAGTTACCTAGAGGGAACAGATACGCAGTATTTT
CASSYLEGTDTQYF
>-|TRBV14|-|TRBJ2-1
TGTGCCAGCAGCCAAGGGTCCCCAGGGGCGTACAATGAGCAGTTCTTC
CASSQGSPGAYNEQFF
>-|TRBV19|TRBD2|TRBJ2-7
TGTGCCAGTAGTGCCGGACTAGCTGCCTACGAGCAGTACTTC
CASSAGLAAYEQYF
>-|TRBV30|-|TRBJ1-5
TGTGCCTGGAGTGACAATAACAATCAGCCCCAGCATTTT
CAWSDNNNQPQHF
>-|TRBV9|-|TRBJ2-7
TGTGCCAGCGGTCAGGACAGCCTCTACGAGCAGTACTTC
CASGQDSLYEQYF
>-|TRBV4-1|-|TRBJ2-7
TGCGCCAGCAGCCAGACAGGGGAGGGCTCCTACGAGCAGTACTTC
CASSQTGEGSYEQYF
>-|TRBV30|TRBD2|TRBJ2-3
TGTGCCTTTCAGACTAGCGTCACAGATACGCAGTATTTT
CAFQTSVTDTQYF
>-|TRBV5-1|-|TRBJ2-7
TGCGCCAGCAGCTTGGCCGAGAAGGCGTACGAGCAGTACTTC
CASSLAEKAYEQYF
>-|TRBV27|TRBD1|TRBJ2-3
TGTGCCAGCAGGGCCGGGACAGGCACAGATACGCAGTATTTT
CASRAGTGTDTQYF
>once|TRBV4-3|TRBD1|TRBJ1-1
TGCGCCAGCAGCCGTTTAACAGGGGGTGATACTGAAGCTTTCTTT
CASSRLTGGDTEAFF